The T cell receptor beta chain under discussion was sequenced for a study of OX40 agonist ivuxolimab in advanced cancers. Whole-study findings and limits: In general, CD8+ T cells held more expanded clones than CD4+ did, on average.

TCRdb keeps only in-frame clones here, not all; method: immunoSEQ multiplex PCR. The sample consists of roughly 80,000 clones, about 90% of them appearing once. In regard to this clone: Its target is unknown.

Trimming took 5 bases from V and 8 from J; bases not matched to a gene: 10. CDR1 and CDR2 from the germline V gene are SGHTA and FQGNSA. This CDR3 comprises 16 residues. This rearrangement joins TRBV7-2 to TRBJ2-1; 12 bases are shared with TRBD2. The sequencing used CD4+ or CD8+ T cells sorted from blood, collected in a trial of the OX40 agonist ivuxolimab. This clonotype originated in an adult with an advanced solid tumor such as melanoma, head and neck, liver or kidney cancer. The CDR3 DNA sequence: TGTGCCAGCAGCCTAGGTCTAGCGGGGGGGCAGTATGAGCAGTTCTTC. Translation: CASSLGLAGGQYEQFF. The whole variable domain, remainder taken from reference TRBV7-2 and TRBJ2-1, is GAGVSQSPSNKVTEKGKDVELRCDPISGHTALYWYRQSLGQGLEFLIYFQGNSAPDKSGLPSDRFSAERTGGSVSTLTIQRTQQEDSAVYLCASSLGLAGGQYEQFFGPGTRLTVL.